Listed below are T cell receptor beta chains from one sample, sequenced in a study of blood T cell repertoires in COVID-19. Assay: immunoSEQ multiplex PCR; the TCRdb copy retains only in-frame clones and omits some. The table has roughly 250,000 clones, 82% seen once. Source material: peripheral blood. The origin of the receptors is a woman older than 75 with active or convalescent COVID-19. Each CDR3 is given with its conserved first and last residue. D genes are given only for firm matches. Clone size is given for some rows only: seen once, a few or many times, or a class if the clone is expanded.

d_gene | abundance | j_gene | v_gene | CDR3nt | CDR3aa
TRBD1 | . | TRBJ2-3 | TRBV28 | TGTGCCAGCAGTTCCTCAGGGGGTCCCACAGATACGCAGTATTTT | CASSSSGGPTDTQYF
. | . | TRBJ1-1 | TRBV25-1 | TGTGCCAGCAGTGAGAGTACGATAGTGAACACTGAAGCTTTCTTT | CASSESTIVNTEAFF
. | . | TRBJ1-1 | TRBV6-5 | TGTGCCAGCACCGCAGCACTAGGGTCGAACACTGAAGCTTTCTTT | CASTAALGSNTEAFF
TRBD1 | once | TRBJ1-2 | TRBV6-4 | TGTGCCAGCCGTCCCGGGACAGGGGATATCGGCTATGGCTACACCTTC | CASRPGTGDIGYGYTF
TRBD1 | . | TRBJ2-2 | TRBV28 | TGTGCCAGCAGACTCACTCGGACAGGGATCAACACCGGGGAGCTGTTTTTT | CASRLTRTGINTGELFF
TRBD2 | . | TRBJ2-2 | TRBV3-1/TRBV3-2 | TGTGCCAGCAGCTGGACTAGCGGGAGTGTCGCCACCGGGGAGCTGTTTTTT | CASSWTSGSVATGELFF
. | . | TRBJ1-5 | TRBV5-1 | TGCGCCAGCAGCTTGGTTACAGGGCGGCAGCCCCAGCATTTT | CASSLVTGRQPQHF
. | . | TRBJ2-3 | TRBV4-2 | TGTGCCAGCAGCCAAGCTGCGGGAGATACGCAGTATTTT | CASSQAAGDTQYF
TRBD1 | . | TRBJ1-2 | TRBV6-5 | TGTGCCAGCAGTCCGACAGGGGGCTATGGCTACACCTTC | CASSPTGGYGYTF
. | . | TRBJ1-4 | TRBV18 | TGTGCCAGCTCACCTTGGAGCGAAAAACTGTTTTTT | CASSPWSEKLFF
TRBD1 | few | TRBJ1-2 | TRBV5-1 | TGCGCCAGCAGCGAGGGACAGAACTATGGCTACACCTTC | CASSEGQNYGYTF
. | . | TRBJ1-5 | TRBV10-2 | TGCGCCACCGCTGGGGCCGGAATAAATCAGCCCCAGCATTTT | CATAGAGINQPQHF
. | . | TRBJ2-3 | TRBV3-1/TRBV3-2 | TGTGCCAGCCAAGTAAGGGGCGGAGATACGCAGTATTTT | CASQVRGGDTQYF
TRBD1 | . | TRBJ1-1 | TRBV5-1 | TGCGCCAGCAGCATCGGGACAGGGGAGTGGGAAGCTTTCTTT | CASSIGTGEWEAFF
TRBD1 | . | TRBJ1-6 | TRBV27 | TGTGCCAGCAGTTTTAACCCGACAGGGTTCTTTTCACCCCTCCACTTT | CASSFNPTGFFSPLHF
TRBD1 | once | TRBJ1-5 | TRBV18 | TGTGCCAGCTCACCACTCGGACAGGGAGGTCAGCCCCAGCATTTT | CASSPLGQGGQPQHF
. | . | TRBJ1-5 | TRBV28 | TGTGCCAGCAGCTCCCCCGGTGGGCGCAATCAGCCCCAGCATTTT | CASSSPGGRNQPQHF
. | . | TRBJ1-4 | TRBV30 | TGTGCCTGGAGCCCCGACATCGCGACATCTGAAAAACTGTTTTTT | CAWSPDIATSEKLFF
TRBD1 | . | TRBJ2-4 | TRBV2 | TGTGCCGGCAGGGGGCAGGCCAAAAACATTCAGTACTTC | CAGRGQAKNIQYF
TRBD1 | few | TRBJ1-1 | TRBV27 | TGTGCCACCTTCTGGTGGGACAGGGCCTCTGAAGCTTTCTTT | CATFWWDRASEAFF
TRBD2 | once | TRBJ2-1 | TRBV27 | TGTGCCAGCAGTTTAGAAGGACGGACTAGCGGGGGTTCCTACAATGAGCAGTTCTTC | CASSLEGRTSGGSYNEQFF
. | . | TRBJ1-5 | TRBV28 | TGTGCCAGCAGCCGAGGGAGTAGCAATCAGCCCCAGCATTTT | CASSRGSSNQPQHF
. | few | TRBJ1-3 | TRBV7-9 | TGTGCCAGCAGCTTAGGAGGATCAATCTCTGGAAACACCATATATTTT | CASSLGGSISGNTIYF
TRBD1 | . | TRBJ1-5 | TRBV24-1 | TGTGCCACCAGTGACCCGGGACAGGGGCTATGGCAGCCCCAGCATTTT | CATSDPGQGLWQPQHF
. | few | TRBJ2-2 | TRBV5-5 | TGTGCCAGCAGCAAGACAGCCGGGAACACCGGGGAGCTGTTTTTT | CASSKTAGNTGELFF
TRBD1 | . | TRBJ1-2 | TRBV27 | TGTGCCAGCAGTCCCACAGGACAGGGTTCTGGCTACACCTTC | CASSPTGQGSGYTF
TRBD2 | . | TRBJ2-7 | TRBV9 | TGTGCCAGCAGCGTAGGAACTAGCGGGACAACTCTTACCTACGAGCAGTACTTC | CASSVGTSGTTLTYEQYF
. | . | TRBJ1-1 | TRBV19 | TGTGCCAGTAGTACGCCCCTGGGGAGCACTGAAGCTTTCTTT | CASSTPLGSTEAFF
TRBD2 | . | TRBJ2-7 | TRBV10-2 | TGCGCCAGCAGCCTCTTAATAGCGGGGGACACCTACGAGCAGTACTTC | CASSLLIAGDTYEQYF
. | . | TRBJ2-1 | TRBV9 | TGTGCCAGCAGCGTAGACTCATTGGATGAGCAGTTCTTC | CASSVDSLDEQFF
. | few | TRBJ2-5 | TRBV3-1/TRBV3-2 | TGTGCCAGCAGCCAAGGGGCAGGGTCGGAGACCCAGTACTTC | CASSQGAGSETQYF
. | . | TRBJ1-4 | TRBV20-1 | TGCAGTGCTAGTGGTAGGGAGGTACGAGAAAAACTGTTTTTT | CSASGREVREKLFF
TRBD1 | . | TRBJ1-1 | TRBV6-6 | TGTGCCAGCAGGGTCGGGACAGGGATCACTGAAGCTTTCTTT | CASRVGTGITEAFF
TRBD2 | . | TRBJ2-1 | TRBV9 | TGTGCCAGCACCGGGCTAGCGGGCCCCGGTGAGCAGTTCTTC | CASTGLAGPGEQFF